These T cell receptor beta chains were read from a single sample in a study of T cell repertoires in cytomegalovirus infection. TCRdb recomputed calls from the reads with MiXCR, one row per CDR3 protein. The sample lists 85,000 to 130,000 distinct CDR3 sequences; 23% were seen once. The sequencing input was CD8+ T cells from PBMCs. The receptors shown here come from a human donor in good health (CMV status not recorded). Some clones in this sample may be carry-over from other donors' samples. Both conserved end residues are part of each CDR3. The D gene is left open where the match is weak. Only some rows state a clone size, as once, few, many or a class for expanded clones.

few	TRBV7-2	TRBD2	TRBJ2-1	CASSLVGGSRLNEQFF	TGTGCCAGCAGCTTAGTTGGCGGGAGTAGGTTGAATGAGCAGTTCTTC
few	TRBV13	TRBD2	TRBJ2-1	CASSVGLAGYNEQFF	TGTGCCAGCAGCGTGGGACTAGCGGGCTACAATGAGCAGTTCTTC
many	TRBV7-9	-	TRBJ2-4	CASSYSEASKNIQYF	TGTGCCAGCAGCTATTCGGAGGCTTCCAAAAACATTCAGTACTTC
many	TRBV10-3	-	TRBJ2-1	CAISESESEGQGLYNEQFF	TGTGCCATCAGTGAATCAGAATCAGAGGGGCAGGGTTTGTACAATGAGCAGTTCTTC
-	TRBV11-2	TRBD1	TRBJ1-3	CVSSETGVSGNTIYF	TGTGTCAGCAGCGAGACAGGGGTCTCTGGAAACACCATATATTTT
-	TRBV29-1	-	TRBJ2-2	CSVLDTGELFF	TGCAGCGTTTTAGACACCGGGGAGCTGTTTTTT
many	TRBV7-8	TRBD2	TRBJ2-7	CASSSSGGSTGEQYF	TGTGCCAGCAGTTCTAGCGGGGGGTCGACCGGGGAGCAGTACTTC
-	TRBV3-1	TRBD2	TRBJ2-1	CASSHHTSGWNPNEQFF	TGTGCCAGCAGCCACCATACTAGCGGGTGGAACCCCAATGAGCAGTTCTTC
-	TRBV7-9	-	TRBJ2-7	CASNPPGPSEIYEQYF	TGTGCCAGCAACCCGCCCGGGCCTAGCGAGATCTACGAGCAGTACTTC
many	TRBV7-8	TRBD2	TRBJ2-5	CASSFSGGDQETQYF	TGTGCCAGCAGCTTCAGCGGGGGAGACCAAGAGACCCAGTACTTC
-	TRBV6-4	TRBD2	TRBJ2-1	CASSEMPTSGSSYNEQFF	TGTGCCAGCAGTGAAATGCCGACTAGCGGCAGCTCCTACAATGAGCAGTTCTTC
many	TRBV12-3/TRBV12-4	TRBD1	TRBJ2-2	CASSRTGVMRGLFF	TGTGCCAGCAGCCGCACAGGGGTCATGAGGGGGCTGTTTTTT
many	TRBV11-2	-	TRBJ2-3	CASRRSTDTQYF	TGTGCCAGCAGACGTAGCACAGATACGCAGTATTTT
-	TRBV7-4	-	TRBJ1-1	CASSPRGGRVGEQNTEAFF	TGTGCCAGCAGCCCGCGGGGCGGCAGGGTAGGAGAACAGAACACTGAAGCTTTCTTT
many	TRBV4-3	TRBD2	TRBJ2-7	CASSQDVLAGGYEQYF	TGCGCCAGCAGCCAAGATGTCCTAGCGGGAGGCTACGAGCAGTACTTC